The 5 T cell receptor beta chains presented below share a single source sample, sequenced in a study of neoadjuvant nivolumab and ipilimumab in lung cancer. Clones were sequenced by immunoSEQ multiplex PCR, and TCRdb holds only the in-frame ones, with some missing. The sample gives under 4,500 clones, roughly 75% of which show up once; under 1.5% is in the top ten. Source: peripheral blood, taken after neoadjuvant nivolumab, alone or with ipilimumab, at or shortly before surgery. These receptors came from an adult with non-small cell lung cancer.

CDR3 region: CATTDRVGTEAFF. The DNA for the CDR3 is TGTGCCACTACCGACAGGGTGGGCACTGAAGCTTTCTTT. V gene TRBV19 combines with J gene TRBJ1-1, with 7 bases matching TRBD1. Germline V gene lookup returns CDR1 LNHDA and CDR2 SQIVND (reference sequence). The CDR3 runs 13 residues. The V segment lost 10 bases and the J segment 4 bases; nucleotides outside the gene matches: 9.

J is TRBJ2-1 and V is TRBV19, with 9 bases aligning to TRBD2. This CDR3 region has 15 residues. V gave up 4 bases and J gave up 2 bases; unmatched junction bases: 3. Germline CDR1 and CDR2: LNHDA and SQIVND (reference sequence). DNA of the CDR3: TGTGCCAGTAGTACTAGCGGGATTGCCTACAATGAGCAGTTCTTC. Translated: CASSTSGIAYNEQFF.

The rearrangement links TRBV30 to TRBJ2-7, with D tentatively TRBD1 (6 bases). CDR3 length equals 13 residues. The germline V and J ends were trimmed by 4 bases and 0 bases, with 10 bases remaining between them. Germline assignment: CDR1 GTSNPN and CDR2 SVGIG (reference sequence). In nucleotides, the CDR3 is TGTGCCTGGATTCAGGGGAGCTCCTACGAGCAGTACTTC. Amino acids: CAWIQGSSYEQYF. Supplemented by reference TRBV30 and TRBJ2-7, the full variable domain reads SQTIHQWPATLVQPVGSPLSLECTVEGTSNPNLYWYRQAAGRGLQLLFYSVGIGQISSEVPQNLSASRPQDRQFILSSKKLLLSDSGFYLCAWIQGSSYEQYFGPGTRLTVT.

This sequence joins TRBV15 and TRBJ2-1; perhaps TRBD2 as D (5 bases). From germline, CDR1 is LNHNV and CDR2 YYDKDF (reference sequence). This CDR3 region has 15 residues. V was trimmed by 2 bases and J by 8 bases, leaving 16 bases between them. The CDR3 DNA reads TGTGCCACCAGCAGATCCAATCGGGGTGGGGATGAGCAGTTCTTC. Translated, it gives CATSRSNRGGDEQFF.

This clone appeared once. The CDR3 spells CASSSGQLFTDTQYF. The CDR3 DNA sequence: TGCGCCAGCAGCTCCGGACAGTTATTCACAGATACGCAGTATTTT. The chain recombines TRBV5-1 with TRBJ2-3; TRBD1 is a possible D gene (6 bases). The ends were cut back, 3 bases at V and 2 bases at J, with 13 bases in the middle. The CDR3 has 15 residues. Germline values: CDR1 SGHRS, CDR2 YFSETQ.